A selection of T cell receptor beta chains follows, all from one sample in a study of tumor-infiltrating lymphocytes in oesophageal squamous cell carcinoma. TCRdb redid the calling of the PCR reads with MiXCR, one entry per CDR3 protein. The sample holds about 10,000 distinct CDR3 sequences; 55% to 75% are singletons and the top ten take 26%. The sequencing sample was made of esophageal tumor tissue. The receptors shown here come from a female donor with esophageal squamous cell carcinoma. Each CDR3 is given with its conserved first and last residue. Each record gives: clone size, D gene, J gene, V gene, CDR3 protein, CDR3 DNA. The D gene is left open where the match is weak. The listing skips clone size in some rows; elsewhere it reads once, few, many or a size class.

>.|.|TRBJ2-1|TRBV7-2
CASSLENTVRYNEQFF
TGTGCCAGCAGCTTAGAGAACACAGTAAGGTACAATGAGCAGTTCTTC
>.|.|TRBJ2-5|TRBV7-6
CASSSGVWVQETQYF
TGTGCCAGCAGCTCCGGGGTCTGGGTCCAAGAGACCCAGTACTTC
>.|TRBD2|TRBJ2-7|TRBV12-3/TRBV12-4
CASRGTSGRVTDTQYF
TGTGCCAGCAGGGGGACTAGCGGGCGCGTCACAGATACGCAGTACTTC
>.|TRBD1|TRBJ1-6|TRBV12-3/TRBV12-4
CASTRGGVNSPLHF
TGTGCCAGCACCAGGGGGGGTGTTAATTCACCCCTCCACTTT
>.|.|TRBJ2-4|TRBV28
CASSLISGANIQYF
TGTGCCAGCAGTTTAATTAGCGGTGCCAACATTCAGTACTTC
>medium-sized|.|TRBJ2-1|TRBV6-6
CASSYSSSGGNEQFF
TGTGCCAGCAGTTACTCTTCTTCTGGGGGCAATGAGCAGTTCTTC
>.|TRBD2|TRBJ2-4|TRBV4-1
CASSHKTSGRVSSNIQYF
TGCGCCAGCAGCCATAAGACTAGCGGGAGGGTTTCTAGTAACATTCAGTACTTC
>.|.|TRBJ2-1|TRBV7-6
CASSLEIGEQFF
TGTGCCAGCAGTCTAGAGATAGGTGAGCAGTTCTTC
>.|.|TRBJ2-5|TRBV7-6
CASSLRAEETQYF
TGTGCCAGCAGCTTACGGGCTGAAGAGACCCAGTACTTC
>few|.|TRBJ2-7|TRBV7-6
CASSPTDPYEQYF
TGTGCCAGCAGCCCGACAGACCCCTACGAGCAGTACTTC
>.|TRBD1|TRBJ2-4|TRBV7-8
CASSLVSTGGAGNSPLHF
TGTGCCAGCAGCTTAGTCTCCACAGGGGGCGCGGGTAATTCACCCCTCCACTTC
>.|.|TRBJ1-2|TRBV7-2
CASSLGRFDGYTF
TGTGCCAGCAGCTTAGGCCGTTTCGATGGCTACACCTTC
>.|.|TRBJ2-3|TRBV7-8
CASSIGTHNTQYF
TGTGCCAGCAGCATCGGGACCCATAATACGCAGTATTTT
>.|.|TRBJ2-5|TRBV7-4
CASSLSGEETQYF
TGTGCCAGCAGCTTATCAGGGGAAGAGACCCAGTACTTC
>.|.|TRBJ2-2|TRBV7-9
CASSLAPAPTGELFF
TGTGCCAGCAGCTTAGCGCCTGCTCCCACCGGGGAGCTGTTTTTT
>.|TRBD2|TRBJ2-3|TRBV7-9
CASSFDWTSYTDTQYF
TGTGCCAGCAGCTTTGATTGGACTAGCTACACAGATACGCAGTATTTT
>.|TRBD1|TRBJ2-2|TRBV7-6
CASSSRQGSGELFF
TGTGCCAGCAGCTCAAGACAGGGTTCCGGGGAGCTGTTTTTT
>.|TRBD1|TRBJ2-1|TRBV6-8
CASRETGFNEQFF
TGTGCCAGCAGAGAGACAGGGTTCAATGAGCAGTTCTTC
>.|TRBD1|TRBJ2-7|TRBV6-1
CASTSSRDRTYEQYF
TGTGCCAGCACTTCTTCCCGGGACAGGACCTACGAGCAGTACTTC
>.|.|TRBJ2-5|TRBV7-9
CASTGQSHGGETQYF
TGTGCCAGCACCGGACAGTCCCACGGCGGGGAGACCCAGTACTTC
>.|.|TRBJ1-5|TRBV6-5
CASSTQGPNDQPQHF
TGTGCCAGCAGTACGCAGGGTCCCAATGATCAGCCCCAGCATTTT
>many|.|TRBJ1-2|TRBV7-2
CASSVGQITDYGYTF
TGTGCCAGCAGCGTCGGGCAGATAACGGACTATGGCTACACCTTC
>.|.|TRBJ2-1|TRBV6-6
CASRLDTNEQFF
TGTGCCAGCAGACTAGACACTAATGAGCAGTTCTTC
>once|TRBD2|TRBJ2-7|TRBV11-3
CASSSFGLAGGGDNEQYF
TGTGCCAGCAGCTCCTTTGGACTAGCGGGAGGAGGAGACAATGAGCAGTACTTC
>.|.|TRBJ2-7|TRBV7-6
CASSLFKELNEQYF
TGTGCCAGCAGCTTATTCAAGGAGCTTAACGAGCAGTACTTC
>.|.|TRBJ2-5|TRBV11-2
CASSSKETQYF
TGTGCCAGCAGCTCTAAAGAGACCCAGTACTTC
>large|TRBD2|TRBJ2-2|TRBV7-8
CASSLVGLALSTNTGELFF
TGTGCCAGCAGCTTAGTGGGACTAGCTTTAAGTACGAACACCGGGGAGCTGTTTTTT
>.|.|TRBJ2-1|TRBV6-1
CASSEAFYSQQFF
TGTGCCAGCAGTGAAGCTTTTTACTCTCAGCAGTTCTTC
>.|.|TRBJ1-1|TRBV7-3
CASSWPFSREHEQYF
TGTGCCAGCAGCTGGCCATTCTCGCGGGAGCACGAGCAGTACTTT
>.|TRBD2|TRBJ2-3|TRBV7-3
CASSLLAGGTQYF
TGTGCCAGCAGCCTACTAGCGGGGGGTACGCAGTATTTT
>.|.|TRBJ2-3|TRBV7-9
CASSPRRAGVTDTQYF
TGTGCCAGCAGCCCAAGAAGAGCGGGTGTTACAGATACGCAGTATTTT
>.|TRBD1|TRBJ2-5|TRBV7-6
CASSLGTGAETQYF
TGTGCCAGCAGCTTAGGGACAGGGGCAGAGACCCAGTACTTC
>.|.|TRBJ2-5|TRBV2
CASSSAWGVGETQYF
TGTGCCAGCAGCAGTGCCTGGGGGGTGGGGGAGACCCAGTACTTC
>many|.|TRBJ2-7|TRBV7-2
CASSLMGGPYEQYF
TGTGCCAGCAGCTTAATGGGGGGACCCTACGAGCAGTACTTC
>.|.|TRBJ2-3|TRBV6-1
CASSEGQESTDTQYF
TGTGCCAGCAGTGAAGGACAGGAAAGCACAGATACGCAGTATTTT
>few|.|TRBJ2-3|TRBV7-6
CASSFGGSDTQYF
TGTGCTAGCAGCTTCGGCGGGTCAGATACGCAGTATTTT
>.|.|TRBJ1-1|TRBV11-2
CASSFTQSNTEAFF
TGTGCCAGCAGCTTTACACAGAGCAACACTGAAGCTTTCTTT
>.|TRBD1|TRBJ2-5|TRBV11-2
CASSTTGRDSPLHF
TGTGCCAGCAGCACGACAGGGCGCGATTCACCCCTCCACTTC
>.|.|TRBJ2-7|TRBV7-3
CASSFGPLAYEQYF
TGTGCCAGCAGCTTTGGACCACTGGCCTACGAGCAGTACTTC
>.|TRBD1|TRBJ2-1|TRBV12-3/TRBV12-4
CASSFDRGSYNEQFF
TGTGCCAGCAGTTTCGACAGGGGCTCCTACAATGAGCAGTTCTTC
>few|TRBD2|TRBJ2-1|TRBV7-6
CASSPSGGRLVDEQFF
TGTGCCAGCAGCCCCTCCGGCGGGAGGTTGGTGGATGAGCAGTTCTTC
>.|.|TRBJ2-5|TRBV28
CASSSQGYNEQYF
TGTGCCAGCAGTTCACAGGGTTACAATGAGCAGTACTTC
>medium-sized|TRBD2|TRBJ2-2|TRBV4-2
CASSQAAGGTLSQTGELFF
TGTGCCAGCAGCCAAGCAGCGGGAGGGACCCTAAGTCAGACCGGGGAGCTGTTTTTT
>.|TRBD1|TRBJ2-5|TRBV7-3
CASSLLGGESTDTQYF
TGTGCCAGCAGCTTATTAGGGGGCGAAAGCACAGATACGCAGTACTTC
>few|.|TRBJ2-1|TRBV7-9
CASSLSHSNEQFF
TGTGCTAGCAGCTTATCCCATAGCAACGAGCAGTTCTTC